These 21 T cell receptor beta chains were sequenced from one sample in a study of persistence of HIV-infected CD4 T cells. The immunoSEQ assay was version 4, run in survey mode. This table comes from immunoSEQ multiplex PCR, and its TCRdb copy is limited to in-frame clones, with some not included. The sample contains over 35,000 clones, around 92% of which appear only once. These receptors' antigens are unknown. Nonspecific anti-CD3/anti-CD28 bead stimulation represents the broad CD4+ T cell repertoire. Responding CD4+ T cells were sorted by upregulation of both CD40 ligand and CD69. The starting material was CD4+ T cells sorted from PBMCs after roughly 18-hour stimulation, obtained from a patient who received antiretroviral therapy. All receptors derive from an adult man with HIV who was CMV-seropositive.

The chain joins TRBV19 to TRBJ2-1; TRBD1 agrees at 8 bases. The CDR3 covers 15 residues. After removal of 6 bases from V and 1 base from J, the junction contained 5 bases not matched to a gene. Germline V gene sequence: CDR1 LNHDA, CDR2 SQIVND (reference sequence). In nucleotides, the CDR3 is TGTGCCAGTAGGGCCTGGACAGGGTCCTACAATGAGCAGTTCTTC. Translated, it gives CASRAWTGSYNEQFF.

The chain combines TRBV19 with TRBJ1-4, with D perhaps TRBD1 (5 bases). V was clipped by 7 bases and J by 0 bases, with 9 bases between them. The CDR3 is 14 residues long. Germline lookup yields CDR1 LNHDA and CDR2 SQIVND (reference sequence). The CDR3 sequence: CASTGAATNEKLFF. In DNA form, the CDR3 reads TGTGCCAGTACCGGGGCTGCAACTAATGAAAAACTGTTTTTT.

The gene calls are TRBV9 and TRBJ1-5, with D perhaps matching TRBD1 (6 bases). There are 16 residues in the CDR3. Germline values: CDR1 SGDLS, CDR2 YYNGEE. Trimming cost V 5 bases and J 0 bases, with 15 bases left between them. The CDR3 sequence: CASRAEDSYSNQPQHF. CDR3 DNA: TGTGCCAGCAGAGCCGAGGACAGCTATAGCAATCAGCCCCAGCATTTT.

In DNA form, the CDR3 reads TGTGCCAGCGGACGGGGGGCGAACACTGAAGCTTTCTTT. Protein sequence: CASGRGANTEAFF. The J gene is TRBJ1-1, the V gene TRBV7-3; tentative D call: TRBD1 (6 bases). The V gene lost 8 bases and the J gene lost 1 base, with 11 bases spanning the gap. Germline CDR1 reads SGHTA; CDR2 reads FQGTGA. The CDR3 extends over 13 amino acids.

The CDR3 reads CSASPISGAIYEQYF. Written as DNA, the CDR3 is TGCAGTGCTAGTCCGATTTCGGGAGCAATTTACGAGCAGTACTTC. V and J are TRBV20-1 and TRBJ2-7; TRBD2 might be the D (6 bases). Per germline, CDR1 DFQATT and CDR2 SNEGSKA (reference sequence). The CDR3 consists of 15 residues. V was shortened by 3 bases and J by 4 bases, with 19 bases between the two germline ends.

This clone has only one observation. This chain links TRBV5-1 with TRBJ1-1, with 9 positions matching TRBD1. CDR1 is SGHRS, CDR2 YFSETQ, per germline. The CDR3 sequence is 18 residues long. J gave up 4 bases and V 0 bases, and 13 bases lay outside the gene matches. CDR3 DNA: TGCGCCAGCAGCTTGGCCGTAACAGGGGGCGCCCCGGGCACTGAAGCTTTCTTT. Translation: CASSLAVTGGAPGTEAFF.

This clone has more than one count but fewer than ten. The genes are TRBV19 and TRBJ2-6, with a possible D match to TRBD1 (5 bases). The CDR3 sequence is 19 residues long. V lost 3 bases and J 0 bases, leaving 18 bases between the germline ends. Germline lookup yields CDR1 LNHDA and CDR2 SQIVND (reference sequence). This chain's CDR3 is CASSMFGQGTISGANVLTF. The CDR3, as DNA: TGTGCCAGTAGTATGTTTGGGCAGGGTACGATCTCTGGGGCCAACGTCCTGACTTTC. The complete variable domain, with remaining parts taken from reference TRBV19 and TRBJ2-6, reads DGGITQSPKYLFRKEGQNVTLSCEQNLNHDAMYWYRQDPGQGLRLIYYSQIVNDFQKGDIAEGYSVSREKKESFPLTVTSAQKNPTAFYLCASSMFGQGTISGANVLTFGAGSRLTVL.

The chain combines TRBV11-1 with TRBJ1-1; D might be TRBD1 (5 bases). The germline V gene encodes CDR1 SGHAT and CDR2 FQDESV (reference sequence). Trimming shortened V by 8 bases and J by 2 bases, and 15 bases separated the two germline ends. This CDR3 is built from 14 residues. The CDR3 nucleotides are TGTGCCAGCGGAAGCGGGGGATCTAACACTGAAGCTTTCTTT. It translates to CASGSGGSNTEAFF.

The chain recombines TRBV5-1 with TRBJ2-7; possible D gene TRBD1, 6 bases. The germline V gene encodes CDR1 SGHRS and CDR2 YFSETQ. There are 13 residues in the CDR3. V was trimmed by 2 bases and J by 4 bases, leaving 10 bases between them. CDR3 residues: CASSLNTGYEQYF. The CDR3, as DNA: TGCGCCAGCAGCTTAAACACAGGGTACGAGCAGTACTTC.

The chain combines TRBV13 with TRBJ1-5; 7 bases are shared with TRBD1. The CDR3 sequence is 16 residues long. In germline, CDR1 is PRHDT, CDR2 FYEKMQ (reference sequence). The V segment lost 0 bases and the J segment 4 bases; nucleotides outside the gene matches: 6. In DNA form, the CDR3 reads TGTGCCAGCAGCTTAGGCCTCGGACAGGAGAATCAGCCCCAGCATTTT. Amino acid sequence: CASSLGLGQENQPQHF.

The chain links TRBV6-1 to TRBJ1-5; D remains unclear. The CDR3 length is 17 residues. Germline V gives CDR1 MNHNS, CDR2 SASEGT. Trimming cost V 1 base and J 4 bases, with 17 bases left between them. CDR3 sequence reads: CASSEGASAVVNQPQHF. The DNA of the CDR3 is TGTGCCAGCAGTGAAGGGGCCAGCGCGGTTGTTAATCAGCCCCAGCATTTT.

V usage is TRBV10-1 and J usage is TRBJ1-6; 9 bases fit TRBD1. CDR3 size: 16 residues. CDR1 WNHNN and CDR2 SYGVQD come from the germline V gene (reference sequence). With 0 bases clipped from V and 10 bases from J, the junction kept 7 bases outside the gene matches. The CDR3: CASSESRTGVGSPLHF. The CDR3, as DNA: TGCGCCAGCAGTGAGTCCCGGACAGGGGTTGGATCACCCCTCCACTTT.

The chain links TRBV18 to TRBJ1-1; tentatively, D is TRBD1 (6 bases). The V gene lost 3 bases and the J gene lost 1 base, with 12 bases spanning the gap. CDR3 length: 15 amino acids. Germline assignment: CDR1 KGHSH and CDR2 LQKENI. CDR3 sequence: CASSPQGNSNTEAFF. The CDR3 DNA reads as TGTGCCAGCTCACCTCAGGGGAATTCGAACACTGAAGCTTTCTTT.

This clone has just one count. V and J are TRBV27 and TRBJ1-1; unclear D gene. Germline CDR1 MNHEY, CDR2 SMNVEV (reference sequence). Trimming shortened V by 3 bases and J by 9 bases, and 14 bases separated the two germline ends. The CDR3 covers 13 residues. The chain's CDR3 is CASSLYGTRKAFF. The CDR3 nucleotides read TGTGCCAGCAGTTTGTATGGCACGAGAAAAGCTTTCTTT.

This chain joins TRBV15 and TRBJ2-3; the D gene is possibly TRBD1 (5 bases). Germline V lookup: CDR1 LNHNV, CDR2 YYDKDF (reference sequence). The CDR3 contains 15 residues. V was shortened by 0 bases and J by 6 bases, with 13 bases between the two germline ends. The CDR3 coding sequence is TGTGCCACCAGCAGAGATGGAAGGGGTTGGGATACGCAGTATTTT. Its translation is CATSRDGRGWDTQYF. Based on the CDR3 plus reference TRBV15 and TRBJ2-3, the full variable domain is DAMVIQNPRYQVTQFGKPVTLSCSQTLNHNVMYWYQQKSSQAPKLLFHYYDKDFNNEADTPDNFQSRRPNTSFCFLDIRSPGLGDTAMYLCATSRDGRGWDTQYFGPGTRLTVL.

This clone appeared a few times. The chain employs TRBV19 and TRBJ2-1; the D gene could be TRBD1 or TRBD2 (5 bases each). The V gene's germline CDR1 is LNHDA and CDR2 SQIVND (reference sequence). Trimming stripped 6 bases from V and 7 bases from J, with 10 bases between. The CDR3 covers 12 residues. The CDR3 DNA sequence: TGTGCCAGTAGGGGGACGGGAAATGAGCAGTTCTTC. This gives the protein CASRGTGNEQFF.

This sequence joins TRBV6-6 and TRBJ1-1, with TRBD1 matching over 8 bases. Germline V gives CDR1 MNHNY, CDR2 SVGAGI (reference sequence). CDR3 length: 14 amino acids. The junction had 9 bases not matched to a gene; V was cut back by 5 bases and J by 7 bases. CDR3 in amino acids: CASSTGTGIIEAFF. The DNA of the CDR3 is TGTGCCAGCAGTACCGGGACAGGCATAATTGAAGCTTTCTTT.

The chain couples TRBV7-2 to TRBJ2-7; 7 positions match TRBD1. The CDR3 spans 14 residues. Losses at the gene ends were 5 bases for V and 4 bases for J; bases not matched to a gene: 8. The germline V gene has CDR1 SGHTA and CDR2 FQGNSA. The CDR3 sequence: CASSKDRAGYEQYF. CDR3 DNA: TGTGCCAGCAGCAAAGACAGGGCAGGGTACGAGCAGTACTTC.

V usage is TRBV3-1 (or the pseudogene TRBV3-2) and J usage is TRBJ2-3; either TRBD1 or TRBD2 may supply D (6 bases each). Trimming took off 4 bases at V and 11 bases at J, with 16 bases between the two ends. The CDR3 sequence is 13 residues long. Germline assignment: CDR1 LGHDT and CDR2 YNNKEL (reference sequence). CDR3 sequence (DNA): TGTGCCAGCAGCCTCCTAGGGGAGGACAGGCAGTATTTT. This encodes CASSLLGEDRQYF.

The genes are TRBV30 and TRBJ2-7; D gene unclear. V was cut by 4 bases and J by 2 bases, with 15 bases left in between. This CDR3 has 14 residues. Looked up from germline, CDR1 is GTSNPN and CDR2 is SVGIG (reference sequence). CDR3 in amino acids: CAWTPPGRTYEQYF. The CDR3 nucleotides are TGTGCCTGGACCCCCCCCGGTCGCACCTACGAGCAGTACTTC.

The chain links TRBV2 to TRBJ2-3; no definite D call. Trimming shortened V by 0 bases and J by 3 bases, and 10 bases separated the two germline ends. Germline CDR1 is SNHLY and CDR2 is FYNNEI. CDR3 length: 15 amino acids. For the CDR3, the DNA is TGTGCCAGCAGTGAAGCCCGGGCTGGGACAGATACGCAGTATTTT. It specifies CASSEARAGTDTQYF.